This TCR beta chain was found in a study of T-cell memory formation after mild COVID-19. V shed 5 bases and J 7 bases; nucleotides not matched to a gene: 12. Germline loops: CDR1 SGHVS, CDR2 FQNEAQ. This CDR3 contains 15 residues. TCRdb used MiXCR to reprocess the 5' RACE reads, holding one entry per CDR3 protein. The sample includes fewer than 450,000 distinct CDR3 sequences, around 21% of them seen just once. The sample holds a few counts of this clonotype. The rearrangement links TRBV7-8 to TRBJ1-2, with TRBD1 identical over 8 bases. The sequencing input was PBMCs or a T cell subset sorted from them (not recorded which). The sequence came from an adult woman who had mild COVID-19 (a few samples of this study predate the infection). Cell type and time point are not known. The CDR3 region has the DNA TGTGCCAGCAGCCCGCGGACAGGGCTTGGGGGTGGCTACACCTTC. This gives the protein CASSPRTGLGGGYTF.